This entry lists 17 T cell receptor beta chains sequenced from one sample in a study of shared clonotypes between healthy human individuals. Generated by immunoSEQ multiplex PCR, the TCRdb table keeps only in-frame clones and is missing some. The sample shows approximately 470,000 clones, around four fifths of them seen only once. The material sequenced was PBMCs. Receptor source: a woman aged 40 to 50 in good health. Some clones in this sample may be carry-over from other donors' samples.

The chain uses TRBV6-5 and TRBJ2-7; 7 positions match TRBD2. The V segment lost 0 bases and the J segment 7 bases; nucleotides outside the gene matches: 6. The CDR3 runs to 14 residues. Germline CDR1 is MNHEY and CDR2 is SVGAGI. DNA for the CDR3: TGTGCCAGCAGTTACTCGTATGAGGGAGGGGAGCAGTACTTC. This translates into CASSYSYEGGEQYF.

V is TRBV2 and J is TRBJ2-1; TRBD2 agrees at 16 bases. The length of the CDR3 is 19 residues. V gave up 9 bases and J gave up 0 bases; unmatched junction bases: 11. Germline V CDR1 and CDR2: SNHLY, FYNNEI. CDR3 protein: CARTKGLAGGTSSYNEQFF. The CDR3 region has the DNA TGTGCCAGGACAAAGGGACTAGCGGGAGGGACGAGCTCCTACAATGAGCAGTTCTTC.

This clone was counted between two and nine times. The chain links TRBV27 to TRBJ2-7; 10 bases map to TRBD2. V lost 6 bases to trimming and J lost 0 bases; unmatched junction nucleotides: 8. The CDR3 contains 16 residues. The germline gives CDR1 MNHEY, CDR2 SMNVEV (reference sequence). The CDR3 region is CASRYGSGRSSYEQYF. The CDR3 DNA sequence: TGTGCCAGCAGATATGGTAGCGGGAGGAGCTCCTACGAGCAGTACTTC.

V is TRBV5-4 and J is TRBJ1-3; TRBD1 aligns across 8 bases. Trimming removed 5 bases from V and 0 bases from J; junction bases left unmatched: 7. Germline CDR1 reads SGHNT; CDR2 reads YYREEE (reference sequence). The CDR3 sequence is 16 residues long. CDR3 nucleotide sequence: TGTGCCAGCAGTCTTCAGGGGGCTAACTCTGGAAACACCATATATTTT. Translating gives CASSLQGANSGNTIYF.

This chain links TRBV28 with TRBJ2-7, with TRBD2 matching 9 bases. The CDR3 totals 15 residues. CDR1 is MDHEN, CDR2 SYDVKM, per germline. After removal of 6 bases from V and 3 bases from J, the junction contained 9 bases not matched to a gene. The CDR3 coding sequence is TGTGCCAGCAGAGAGGTAGCGGGAGAGAACTACGAGCAGTACTTC. Encoded protein: CASREVAGENYEQYF.

Note on this clone: The sample contains more than one DNA sequence encoding this CDR3. The V call is TRBV27, the J call TRBJ2-7; D may correspond to TRBD1 or TRBD2 (5 bases each). The germline V gene encodes CDR1 MNHEY and CDR2 SMNVEV (reference sequence). The V gene lost 5 bases and the J gene lost 0 bases, with 11 bases spanning the gap. CDR3 length: 14 residues. In DNA form, the CDR3 reads TGTGCCAGCAGTCCGGGACGGAGCTCCTACGAGCAGTACTTC. Its translation: CASSPGRSSYEQYF.

CDR3 in amino acids: CASSSSWGDGGEAFF. Written as DNA, the CDR3 is TGTGCCAGTAGTAGTTCCTGGGGGGATGGCGGTGAAGCTTTCTTT. This chain connects TRBV19 to TRBJ1-1; tentatively, D is TRBD1 (5 bases). Trimming stripped 4 bases from V and 7 bases from J, with 19 bases between. The CDR3 loop spans 15 amino acids. CDR1 and CDR2 (germline): LNHDA, SQIVND (reference sequence).

The V call is TRBV7-9, the J call TRBJ2-1; no clear D. Germline V CDR1 and CDR2: SEHNR, FQNEAQ (reference sequence). Trimming cost V 3 bases and J 10 bases, with 10 bases left between them. The CDR3 runs to 12 residues. The CDR3 protein is CASSFPGVEQFF. The CDR3 DNA reads as TGTGCCAGCAGCTTTCCGGGTGTGGAGCAGTTCTTC. The full variable domain, with the rest looked up from reference TRBV7-9 and TRBJ2-1, is DTGVSQNPRHKITKRGQNVTFRCDPISEHNRLYWYRQTLGQGPEFLTYFQNEAQLEKSRLLSDRFSAERPKGSFSTLEIQRTEQGDSAMYLCASSFPGVEQFFGPGTRLTVL.

The V gene is TRBV15, the J gene TRBJ2-3; TRBD1 matches 12 bases. V gave up 1 base and J gave up 3 bases; unmatched junction bases: 2. The CDR3 consists of 16 residues. Germline CDR1 reads LNHNV; CDR2 reads YYDKDF (reference sequence). The CDR3 nucleotides read TGTGCCACCAGCAGAGGGGACAGGGGGCCGACAGATACGCAGTATTTT. Translation gives CATSRGDRGPTDTQYF.

The V call is TRBV5-6, the J call TRBJ1-1; 7 bases are a match to TRBD1. The length of the CDR3 is 13 residues. The V and J ends lost 2 bases and 4 bases, in that order; junction bases with no gene match: 2. CDR1 SGHDT and CDR2 YYEEEE come from the germline V gene. The CDR3 sequence: CASSFRGITEAFF. CDR3 DNA: TGTGCCAGCAGCTTCAGGGGGATCACTGAAGCTTTCTTT.

This chain connects TRBV27 to TRBJ2-2, with 9 bases that match TRBD1. The CDR3 runs 17 residues. Unmatched junction bases numbered 6, after V lost 3 bases and J lost 1 base. CDR1 MNHEY and CDR2 SMNVEV come from the germline V gene (reference sequence). DNA of the CDR3: TGTGCCAGCAGTTTTTATGGGACAGGGAGGAACACCGGGGAGCTGTTTTTT. Translated, it gives CASSFYGTGRNTGELFF.

The rearrangement links TRBV7-3 to TRBJ2-7, with D possibly being TRBD1 (8 bases). Trimming pared 1 base from V and 5 bases from J, leaving 15 bases between. CDR3 length equals 15 residues. CDR1 is SGHTA, CDR2 FQGTGA, per germline. The CDR3 nucleotides read TGTGCCAGCAGCTTAAGGGACAGGACTAGGGACGAGCAGTACTTC. Protein: CASSLRDRTRDEQYF.

This chain links TRBV6-1 with TRBJ2-3; 8 bases fit TRBD2. Trimming removed 5 bases from V and 5 bases from J; junction bases left unmatched: 9. The CDR3 has 15 residues. CDR1 and CDR2 from the germline V gene are MNHNS and SASEGT. The CDR3 spells CASSRTSGEGDTQYF. The CDR3 region has the DNA TGTGCCAGCAGTCGCACTAGCGGTGAGGGAGATACGCAGTATTTT.

The chain is built from TRBV6-1 and TRBJ2-1; 9 bases align to TRBD1. CDR1 is MNHNS and CDR2 is SASEGT in the germline V gene. The CDR3 covers 15 residues. J was trimmed by 3 bases and V by 8 bases; bases with no gene match: 8. The CDR3 DNA reads TGTGCCAGCGGAACCGGGACAGGGAACTACAATGAGCAGTTCTTC. It codes for CASGTGTGNYNEQFF.

V gene TRBV2 combines with J gene TRBJ2-7; 11 positions match TRBD2. The CDR3 has 16 amino acids. The V and J ends lost 7 bases and 5 bases, in that order; junction bases with no gene match: 13. CDR1 is SNHLY and CDR2 is FYNNEI in the germline V gene. Here the CDR3 DNA reads TGTGCCAGCAATCCCCCGAGGGCTAGCGGGAGGAACGAGCAGTACTTC. Translation: CASNPPRASGRNEQYF.

This chain uses TRBV9 with TRBJ2-1; either TRBD1 or TRBD2 may supply D (5 bases each). Looked up from germline, CDR1 is SGDLS and CDR2 is YYNGEE. Trimming shortened V by 3 bases and J by 0 bases, and 19 bases separated the two germline ends. The length of the CDR3 is 18 residues. CDR3 region: CASSASGTSPRSYNEQFF. In nucleotides, the CDR3 is TGTGCCAGCAGCGCGTCCGGGACCTCACCGCGCTCCTACAATGAGCAGTTCTTC.

The V and J genes are TRBV2 and TRBJ1-6; possible D gene TRBD1, 5 bases. The germline V gene has CDR1 SNHLY and CDR2 FYNNEI. The CDR3 has 13 amino acids. V lost 3 bases to trimming and J lost 8 bases, with 8 bases between them. The DNA for the CDR3 is TGTGCCAGCAGTGATGCGGGGGATTCACCCCTCCACTTT. It specifies CASSDAGDSPLHF.